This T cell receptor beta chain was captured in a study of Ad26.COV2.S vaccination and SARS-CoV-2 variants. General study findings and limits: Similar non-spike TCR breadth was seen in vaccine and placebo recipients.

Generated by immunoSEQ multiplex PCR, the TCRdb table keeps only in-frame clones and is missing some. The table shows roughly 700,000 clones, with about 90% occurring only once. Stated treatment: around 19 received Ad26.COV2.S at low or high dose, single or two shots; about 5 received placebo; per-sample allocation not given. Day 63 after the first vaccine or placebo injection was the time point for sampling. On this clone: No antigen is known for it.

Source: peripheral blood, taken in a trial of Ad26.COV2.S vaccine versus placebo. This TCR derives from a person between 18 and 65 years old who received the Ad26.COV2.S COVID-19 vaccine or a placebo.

CDR3 DNA sequence: TGTGCCAGCAGCCAACGTACACAGGGGAGGGAAAAACTGTTTTTT. Encoded protein: CASSQRTQGREKLFF. The genes are TRBV3-1 (or the pseudogene TRBV3-2) and TRBJ1-4; 7 bases map to TRBD1. Germline V gives CDR1 LGHDT, CDR2 YNNKEL (reference sequence). The CDR3 is 15 residues long. V dropped 2 bases and J dropped 8; count of bases not matched to a gene: 8.